Presented here are 25 T cell receptor beta chains from one specimen sequenced in a study of high-grade serous ovarian cancer treatment subgroups. Tumor tissue was taken before any definitive surgery or chemotherapy was given. Here immunoSEQ multiplex PCR was the method, and the copy in TCRdb shows in-frame clones only, minus some. The sample shows around 4,200 clones, roughly three quarters of them seen only once. The sequenced sample consisted of tumor tissue. These receptors were obtained from a human donor with high-grade serous ovarian cancer.

The rearrangement joins TRBV10-2 to TRBJ2-5, with 9 bases matching TRBD1. The CDR3 loop spans 16 amino acids. Germline assignment: CDR1 WSHSY and CDR2 SAAADI. The V gene end was trimmed by 4 bases and the J gene end by 1 base; junction bases not matched to a gene: 7. The CDR3: CASSGGTGRSQETQYF. The DNA of the CDR3 is TGCGCCAGCAGTGGAGGGACAGGGCGCTCCCAAGAGACCCAGTACTTC.

The chain is built from TRBV5-1 and TRBJ1-2, with 9 bases lining up with TRBD1. This CDR3 comprises 14 residues. Trimming cost V 5 bases and J 8 bases; bases outside gene matches: 10. CDR1 SGHRS and CDR2 YFSETQ come from the germline V gene. The CDR3 DNA follows: TGCGCCAGCAGTCCAGTACAGGGGGCGCGCGGCTACACCTTC. This encodes CASSPVQGARGYTF.

The rearrangement joins TRBV6-6 to TRBJ2-7; 8 bases fit TRBD1. The CDR3 is made up of 13 amino acids. V was pared by 7 bases and J by 4 bases, with 6 bases of the junction left unmatched. Germline loops: CDR1 MNHNY, CDR2 SVGAGI (reference sequence). The CDR3 loop is CASTLDRGYEQYV. CDR3 bases: TGTGCCAGCACCCTCGACAGGGGTTACGAGCAGTACGTC.

V gene TRBV28 combines with J gene TRBJ2-5; unclear D gene. Germline V gives CDR1 MDHEN, CDR2 SYDVKM. V gave up 4 bases and J gave up 3 bases, with 15 bases separating them. CDR3 length: 15 residues. The CDR3 DNA reads as TGTGCCAGCAGTTCCGGTGGCCAGGCCGAAGAGACCCAGTACTTC. Its translation is CASSSGGQAEETQYF.

This chain connects TRBV28 to TRBJ2-5; D is ambiguous. V was cut by 6 bases and J by 0 bases, with 14 bases left in between. The CDR3 has 15 amino acids. From germline, CDR1 is MDHEN and CDR2 SYDVKM. CDR3 loop: CASSRARADQETQYF. The CDR3 region has the DNA TGTGCCAGCAGCCGAGCCCGGGCAGACCAAGAGACCCAGTACTTC.

The rearrangement uses TRBV7-3 and TRBJ2-1; TRBD2 is a possible D gene (6 bases). The CDR3 has 17 amino acids. Deletions cut 1 base from V and 1 base from J, with 14 bases between. CDR1 is SGHTA, CDR2 FQGTGA, per germline. CDR3 sequence: CASSLMIGSRSYNEQFF. DNA for the CDR3: TGTGCCAGCAGCTTAATGATCGGGAGCAGGTCCTACAATGAGCAGTTCTTC.

J is TRBJ2-3 and V is TRBV29-1; no definite D call. V lost 1 base, J lost 4 bases, and 9 bases lay in between. The germline V gene encodes CDR1 SQVTM and CDR2 ANQGSEA. This CDR3 has 13 residues. CDR3: CSVEGLGPDTQYF. CDR3 coding DNA: TGCAGCGTTGAAGGTCTGGGCCCAGATACGCAGTATTTT.

The J gene is TRBJ1-1, the V gene TRBV30; 8 bases agree with TRBD1. Trimming cost V 1 base and J 4 bases; bases outside gene matches: 2. Germline V CDR1 and CDR2: GTSNPN, SVGIG (reference sequence). The CDR3 contains 13 residues. The CDR3 spells CAWSGQGSTEAFF. The CDR3, as DNA: TGTGCCTGGAGTGGACAGGGGTCCACTGAAGCTTTCTTT.

V gene TRBV7-8 combines with J gene TRBJ2-1; TRBD2 matches 16 bases. Per the germline V gene, CDR1 is SGHVS and CDR2 is FQNEAQ. The CDR3 is made up of 17 amino acids. With 5 bases clipped from V and 5 bases from J, the junction kept 6 bases outside the gene matches. The CDR3 sequence is CASSPGLAGGLNNEQFF. The CDR3 DNA is TGTGCCAGCAGCCCGGGACTAGCGGGAGGGCTGAACAATGAGCAGTTCTTC.

The genes are TRBV10-1 and TRBJ2-2; TRBD2 aligns across 9 bases. Germline CDR1 and CDR2: WNHNN and SYGVQD (reference sequence). The junction had 4 bases not matched to a gene; V was cut back by 4 bases and J by 4 bases. The CDR3 spans 15 residues. The CDR3 DNA reads as TGCGCCAGCAGTGTAGCGGGAGTAGGCACCGGGGAGCTGTTTTTT. It specifies CASSVAGVGTGELFF.

A note on this clone: The germline gene is not matched at one end of the junction; a read error may be the cause. The CDR3 DNA reads as TGTGCCAACAGTGAAGAACGGCGTCAGCCCCAGCATTTT. It specifies CANSEERRQPQHF. V and J are TRBV6-1 and TRBJ1-5; no definite D call. CDR1 and CDR2 (germline): MNHNS, SASEGT. The CDR3 is 13 amino acids.

The chain joins TRBV18 to TRBJ2-5; a possible D gene is TRBD2 (6 bases). Per germline, CDR1 KGHSH and CDR2 LQKENI. This CDR3 comprises 15 residues. V lost 3 bases and J 2 bases, leaving 13 bases between the germline ends. CDR3 in amino acids: CASSPPGTLQETQYF. DNA of the CDR3: TGTGCCAGCTCACCCCCCGGGACTTTACAAGAGACCCAGTACTTC.

The rearrangement uses TRBV29-1 and TRBJ1-1, with D perhaps matching TRBD1 (6 bases). Germline CDR1 reads SQVTM; CDR2 reads ANQGSEA. This CDR3 region has 13 residues. V shed 7 bases and J shed 4 bases, with 16 bases lying between them. CDR3 amino acids: CSGFKGRGTEAFF. For the CDR3, the DNA is TGCAGCGGCTTTAAGGGCAGGGGCACTGAAGCTTTCTTT.

The V gene is TRBV27, the J gene TRBJ2-7; the D is unclear. CDR3 size: 13 residues. The V gene's germline CDR1 is MNHEY and CDR2 SMNVEV (reference sequence). V was clipped by 5 bases and J by 2 bases, with 10 bases between them. The CDR3 DNA is TGTGCCAGCAGTCCTCCTAGGGCCTACGAGCAGTACTTC. Protein sequence: CASSPPRAYEQYF.

The chain couples TRBV6-1 to TRBJ1-5; D remains ambiguous. The germline gives CDR1 MNHNS, CDR2 SASEGT. The length of the CDR3 is 13 residues. Trimming left V 4 bases short and J 5 bases short, with 9 bases between. CDR3 sequence reads: CASSVTEDQPQHF. DNA for the CDR3: TGTGCCAGCAGTGTAACTGAAGATCAGCCCCAGCATTTT.

V gene TRBV6-4 combines with J gene TRBJ2-6; 9 bases line up with TRBD1. The CDR3 has 14 amino acids. V dropped 5 bases and J dropped 10; count of bases not matched to a gene: 6. CDR1 and CDR2 (germline): MRHNA, SNTAGT. The CDR3 region is CASSRTGDRNVLTF. CDR3 bases: TGTGCCAGCAGTAGGACAGGGGATCGAAACGTCCTGACTTTC.

This chain connects TRBV28 to TRBJ2-2; TRBD2 might be the D (5 bases). Trimming left V 6 bases short and J 2 bases short, with 13 bases between. Germline values: CDR1 MDHEN, CDR2 SYDVKM. The CDR3 covers 15 residues. The CDR3 spells CASRPSTTNTGELFF. CDR3 nucleotides: TGTGCCAGCAGGCCATCGACTACCAACACCGGGGAGCTGTTTTTT.

The chain carries TRBV25-1 and TRBJ2-7; 8 nucleotides agree with TRBD1. The CDR3 totals 17 residues. V dropped 6 bases and J dropped 0; count of bases not matched to a gene: 13. CDR1 and CDR2 from the germline V gene are MGHDK and SYGVNS. The DNA for the CDR3 is TGTGCCAGCAGCCTAGCCCCCCGGGACAGGTACTCCTACGAGCAGTACTTC. This sequence encodes CASSLAPRDRYSYEQYF.

The chain's CDR3 is CASSIDRVRLTEAFF. CDR3 in DNA: TGTGCCAGCAGTATCGACAGGGTGCGGCTGACTGAAGCTTTCTTT. The V call is TRBV28, the J call TRBJ1-1; TRBD1 aligns across 7 bases. V lost 5 bases to trimming and J lost 5 bases; unmatched junction nucleotides: 11. This CDR3 is 15 amino acids long. Germline-derived CDR1 and CDR2 are MDHEN and SYDVKM.

The chain employs TRBV28 and TRBJ2-3; 13 positions match TRBD2. The CDR3 contains 17 residues. Looked up from germline, CDR1 is MDHEN and CDR2 is SYDVKM. Trimming took 6 bases from V and 5 from J; bases not matched to a gene: 11. This CDR3 reads CASSHGLAGDSGDTQYF. CDR3 nucleotide sequence: TGTGCCAGCAGCCACGGACTAGCGGGAGATTCGGGAGATACGCAGTATTTT.

CDR3 DNA: TGTGCCAGAAGCTTCAATCAGGGAGGGGATACTGAAGCTTTCTTT. This gives the protein CARSFNQGGDTEAFF. The V call is TRBV5-3, the J call TRBJ1-1, with D tentatively TRBD1 (5 bases). TRBV5-3 is given ORF status, its function remaining uncertain. This CDR3 region has 15 residues. V lost 2 bases, J lost 5 bases, and 16 bases lay in between.

The chain is built from TRBV6-5 and TRBJ2-1; 7 nucleotides align to TRBD2. There are 14 residues in the CDR3. Germline CDR1 MNHEY, CDR2 SVGAGI. Germline trimming cut 5 bases from V and 11 bases from J; bases unmatched to any gene: 12. The CDR3 protein is CASSPTSDPNKQFF. DNA for the CDR3: TGTGCCAGCAGTCCCACTAGCGACCCTAATAAGCAGTTCTTC.

Comment on this clone: Other DNA sequences in this sample translate to the same CDR3. The V call is TRBV28, the J call TRBJ2-3, with a tentative D call TRBD2 (5 bases). Trimming left V 3 bases short and J 3 bases short, with 10 bases between. This CDR3 region has 14 residues. Germline V gene lookup returns CDR1 MDHEN and CDR2 SYDVKM. The CDR3 bases are TGTGCCAGCAGTTTCTTATCGGGAACAGATACGCAGTATTTT. It encodes CASSFLSGTDTQYF.

The chain has TRBV10-3 and TRBJ2-1; 10 bases are shared with TRBD2. The CDR3 loop spans 17 amino acids. CDR1 is ENHRY and CDR2 is SYGVKD in the germline V gene. Trimming removed 3 bases from V and 4 bases from J; junction bases left unmatched: 9. CDR3 in DNA: TGTGCCATCAGTGATGGAAGCGGGAGGGCCCGTTACAATGAGCAGTTCTTC. Translating gives CAISDGSGRARYNEQFF.

This chain links TRBV10-2 with TRBJ2-1, with TRBD1 matching over 7 bases. The junction had 2 bases not matched to a gene; V was cut back by 6 bases and J by 3 bases. The CDR3 contains 13 residues. Germline V lookup: CDR1 WSHSY, CDR2 SAAADI. In DNA, the CDR3 is TGCGCCAGCAGGGGGGACAGCTACAATGAGCAGTTCTTC. This sequence encodes CASRGDSYNEQFF.